Below are 20 T cell receptor beta chains sequenced from a single sample in a study of vaccination effects on CD4 cells after COVID-19. Only in-frame clones appear in the TCRdb table, and some are missing; sequencing was by immunoSEQ multiplex PCR. Among roughly 41,000 clones listed, roughly 70% were seen once. In the ViraFEST assay, antigen-specific CD4+ clonotypes were identified by expansion after peptide-pool stimulation. CD4+ T cell isolation took place after 10 days of culture. Nucleocapsid antibody tests were negative, and the vaccine recipients had no prior SARS-CoV-2 infection. These TCRs' antigens remain unknown. Sequencing was performed on CD4+ T cells from PBMCs cultured with HCoV-OC43 spike peptides, taken before COVID-19 vaccination. The subset denotes: HCoV-OC43 spike overlapping peptide pool stimulation. The receptors were sampled from a human donor who received a COVID-19 vaccine.

This clone came up once. The chain carries TRBV15 and TRBJ2-5; 15 bases line up with TRBD2. Per the germline V gene, CDR1 is LNHNV and CDR2 is YYDKDF (reference sequence). V shed 5 bases and J 0 bases; nucleotides not matched to a gene: 10. CDR3 size: 19 residues. The CDR3 nucleotides are TGTGCCACCAGCCCCAGAGGCGGGACTAGCGGGAGGTACCAAGAGACCCAGTACTTC. This sequence encodes CATSPRGGTSGRYQETQYF.

In this sample, this clone is medium-sized (0.01 to 0.1%). The V gene is TRBV20-1, the J gene TRBJ1-2; D remains unclear. V gave up 4 bases and J gave up 8 bases, with 11 bases separating them. Germline CDR1 and CDR2: DFQATT and SNEGSKA (reference sequence). This CDR3 is built from 11 residues. Here the CDR3 reads CSATDSIGYTF. CDR3 DNA sequence: TGCAGTGCTACAGACTCGATCGGCTACACCTTC.

The chain recombines TRBV19 with TRBJ2-1, with TRBD2 matching 8 bases. Germline V gives CDR1 LNHDA, CDR2 SQIVND (reference sequence). Trimming removed 4 bases from V and 5 bases from J; junction bases left unmatched: 13. The CDR3 is 17 residues long. CDR3 sequence (DNA): TGTGCCAGTAGTAACGGGGGGGCGGGAGCCAGGAACAATGAGCAGTTCTTC. As protein: CASSNGGAGARNNEQFF.

The rearrangement links TRBV5-6 to TRBJ1-3; D remains unclear. The CDR3 sequence is 14 residues long. CDR1 and CDR2 from the germline V gene are SGHDT and YYEEEE. V was cut by 0 bases and J by 1 base, with 5 bases left in between. The CDR3 region has the DNA TGTGCCAGCAGCTTGGCCGGGTCTGGAAACACCATATATTTT. Its protein product is CASSLAGSGNTIYF.

The chain employs TRBV7-9 and TRBJ1-5; D call uncertain. Germline V gene data show CDR1 as SEHNR and CDR2 as FQNEAQ (reference sequence). Trimming stripped 1 base from V and 5 bases from J, with 3 bases between. The CDR3 extends over 12 amino acids. Here the CDR3 reads CASSLVHQPQHF. CDR3 DNA sequence: TGTGCCAGCAGCTTAGTACATCAGCCCCAGCATTTT.

The V call is TRBV29-1, the J call TRBJ2-7; TRBD2 agrees at 14 bases. The CDR3 is 16 amino acids. V lost 6 bases to trimming and J lost 6 bases; unmatched junction nucleotides: 13. Germline-derived CDR1 and CDR2 are SQVTM and ANQGSEA. In nucleotides, the CDR3 is TGCAGCGTCCAAGGGGGAGTGGGACTAGCGGGAGCCGAGCAGTACTTC. This gives the protein CSVQGGVGLAGAEQYF.

The gene calls are TRBV4-2 and TRBJ2-7; D is unclear. The germline V gene has CDR1 LGHNA and CDR2 YNFKEQ. V lost 0 bases and J lost 5, with 11 bases in between. This CDR3 region has 14 residues. CDR3 DNA sequence: TGTGCCAGCAGCCAAGATCGCATCGGCAACGAGCAGTACTTC. It specifies CASSQDRIGNEQYF.

The chain joins TRBV5-5 to TRBJ2-2; 15 bases line up with TRBD2. V gave up 4 bases and J gave up 0 bases; unmatched junction bases: 7. The V gene's germline CDR1 is SGHKS and CDR2 YYEKEE (reference sequence). The CDR3 spans 19 residues. CDR3 sequence: CASSKGLAGGPANTGELFF. Here the CDR3 DNA reads TGTGCCAGCAGCAAGGGACTAGCGGGGGGACCCGCGAACACCGGGGAGCTGTTTTTT. Supplemented by reference TRBV5-5 and TRBJ2-2, the full variable domain reads DAGVTQSPTHLIKTRGQQVTLRCSPISGHKSVSWYQQVLGQGPQFIFQYYEKEERGRGNFPDRFSARQFPNYSSELNVNALLLGDSALYLCASSKGLAGGPANTGELFFGEGSRLTVL.

This rearrangement joins TRBV7-9 to TRBJ2-7, with TRBD1 matching 8 bases. Germline CDR1 is SEHNR and CDR2 is FQNEAQ (reference sequence). Germline trimming cut 3 bases from V and 5 bases from J; bases unmatched to any gene: 6. The CDR3 length is 14 residues. DNA for the CDR3: TGTGCCAGCAGCTTGCGACAGGGGTTCCACGAGCAGTACTTC. Translation: CASSLRQGFHEQYF.

On this clone: This sample includes further DNA sequences coding for the same CDR3. V and J are TRBV5-1 and TRBJ1-2; D ambiguous. Germline V lookup: CDR1 SGHRS, CDR2 YFSETQ. The CDR3 loop spans 13 amino acids. V was cut by 0 bases and J by 4 bases, with 7 bases left in between. CDR3 nucleotides: TGCGCCAGCAGCTTGGGGCAGGTCTATGGCTACACCTTC. Translating it yields CASSLGQVYGYTF.

V and J are TRBV4-1 and TRBJ1-4; the D is unclear. This CDR3 comprises 16 residues. V was shortened by 0 bases and J by 0 bases, with 8 bases between the two germline ends. CDR1 and CDR2 from the germline V gene are MGHRA and YSYEKL. The CDR3 coding sequence is TGCGCCAGCAGCCAAGAGCGGTTCGCAACTAATGAAAAACTGTTTTTT. As protein: CASSQERFATNEKLFF.

The chain recombines TRBV27 with TRBJ1-1; D is uncertain. The CDR3 consists of 14 residues. V was shortened by 3 bases and J by 1 base, with 9 bases between the two germline ends. Germline-derived CDR1 and CDR2 are MNHEY and SMNVEV (reference sequence). CDR3 sequence: CASSFKSGNTEAFF. The CDR3 DNA reads TGTGCCAGCAGTTTTAAGTCAGGGAACACTGAAGCTTTCTTT.

The rearrangement joins TRBV15 to TRBJ2-3; 13 nucleotides align to TRBD2. The CDR3 runs 17 residues. CDR1 is LNHNV, CDR2 YYDKDF, per germline (reference sequence). CDR3 protein: CASTSGRVPISTDTQYF. The CDR3 DNA reads TGTGCTAGTACTAGCGGGAGGGTCCCAATTTCCACAGATACGCAGTATTTT.

This chain joins TRBV4-3 and TRBJ1-1; D gene ambiguous. CDR3 size: 14 residues. Trimming pared 0 bases from V and 2 bases from J, leaving 7 bases between. Per the germline V gene, CDR1 is LGHNA and CDR2 is YSLEER. This chain's CDR3 is CASSQDVGNTEAFF. DNA of the CDR3: TGCGCCAGCAGCCAAGATGTTGGCAACACTGAAGCTTTCTTT.

The gene calls are TRBV2 and TRBJ1-2; D perhaps matches TRBD1 (5 bases). V lost 6 bases and J 6 bases, leaving 20 bases between the germline ends. The CDR3 runs 15 residues. CDR1 and CDR2 (germline): SNHLY, FYNNEI. CDR3 residues: CASSRGSAGTNGYTF. The CDR3, as DNA: TGTGCCAGCAGCCGAGGGTCGGCAGGGACGAATGGCTACACCTTC.

The chain has TRBV19 and TRBJ1-2; D possibly corresponds to TRBD1 (5 bases). Germline lookup yields CDR1 LNHDA and CDR2 SQIVND (reference sequence). V lost 7 bases and J 3 bases, leaving 18 bases between the germline ends. The CDR3 consists of 15 residues. This chain's CDR3 is CASTLGRRGDYGYTF. CDR3 sequence (DNA): TGTGCCAGTACCTTGGGGAGGAGGGGTGACTATGGCTACACCTTC. Full variable domain (missing parts from reference TRBV19 and TRBJ1-2): DGGITQSPKYLFRKEGQNVTLSCEQNLNHDAMYWYRQDPGQGLRLIYYSQIVNDFQKGDIAEGYSVSREKKESFPLTVTSAQKNPTAFYLCASTLGRRGDYGYTFGSGTRLTVV.

This clone was seen more than once but under ten times. The chain uses TRBV10-3 and TRBJ1-1, with TRBD1 identical over 7 bases. CDR3 length: 13 amino acids. J gave up 5 bases and V 5 bases, and 5 bases lay outside the gene matches. Germline loops: CDR1 ENHRY, CDR2 SYGVKD. The CDR3, as DNA: TGTGCCATCAGTCCGGGACAGAAAACTGAAGCTTTCTTT. As protein: CAISPGQKTEAFF.

The chain links TRBV12-3 or TRBV12-4 to TRBJ1-2; perhaps TRBD1 as D (5 bases). V was pared by 6 bases and J by 8 bases, with 10 bases between. This CDR3 is 11 amino acids long. CDR3 amino acids: CASSLRGGYTF. CDR3 bases: TGTGCCAGCAGCCTCCGGGGCGGCTACACCTTC.

This clone has only a few counts. The rearrangement uses TRBV7-8 and TRBJ1-5; unclear D gene. Trimming removed 3 bases from V and 3 bases from J, with 9 bases in between. Germline V CDR1 and CDR2: SGHVS, FQNEAQ. The CDR3 extends over 14 amino acids. The CDR3 loop reads CASSFRRVNQPQHF. The CDR3 coding sequence is TGTGCCAGCAGCTTCAGACGGGTCAATCAGCCCCAGCATTTT. Drawing the rest from reference TRBV7-8 and TRBJ1-5, the complete variable domain is GAGVSQSPRYKVAKRGQDVALRCDPISGHVSLFWYQQALGQGPEFLTYFQNEAQLDKSGLPSDRFFAERPEGSVSTLKIQRTQQEDSAVYLCASSFRRVNQPQHFGDGTRLSIL.

This clone was found once. The J gene is TRBJ1-6, the V gene TRBV28; unclear D gene. The CDR3 has 12 residues. Trimming left V 2 bases short and J 11 bases short, with 7 bases between. Germline V gene sequence: CDR1 MDHEN, CDR2 SYDVKM. In DNA, the CDR3 is TGTGCCAGCAGTTTAAGGACCCCACCCCTCCACTTT. Residues: CASSLRTPPLHF.